The present TCR beta chain was sequenced within a study of blood T cell repertoires in COVID-19. On the study more broadly: The origin of the acute and convalescent COVID-19 samples was the United States, Italy and Spain. The analysed material was cDNA or gDNA that came from T cells, B-cell-depleted T cells, or PBMCs.

Authors' methods: How many nucleated cells were present was estimated from reference gene primer amplification. The method was immunoSEQ multiplex PCR; TCRdb's version includes in-frame clones alone and lacks a portion of them. V and J calls and clone size come straight from that table; D and trimming were deduced from the DNA. Among 150,000 to 200,000 clones listed, around 88% were seen once. The CDR3 consists of 15 residues. The germline V and J ends were trimmed by 1 base and 1 base, with 7 bases remaining between them. Per germline, CDR1 SGHTA and CDR2 FQGTGA. The specimen was peripheral blood. This sequence joins TRBV7-3 and TRBJ2-2, with D unclear. The sequence came from a human donor in a cohort sampled during active COVID-19. The CDR3 DNA follows: TGTGCCAGCAGCTTAAGTGCAGGGAACACCGGGGAGCTGTTTTTT. This gives the protein CASSLSAGNTGELFF. The whole variable domain, remainder taken from reference TRBV7-3 and TRBJ2-2, is GAGVSQTPSNKVTEKGKYVELRCDPISGHTALYWYRQSLGQGPEFLIYFQGTGAADDSGLPNDRFFAVRPEGSVSTLKIQRTERGDSAVYLCASSLSAGNTGELFFGEGSRLTVL.